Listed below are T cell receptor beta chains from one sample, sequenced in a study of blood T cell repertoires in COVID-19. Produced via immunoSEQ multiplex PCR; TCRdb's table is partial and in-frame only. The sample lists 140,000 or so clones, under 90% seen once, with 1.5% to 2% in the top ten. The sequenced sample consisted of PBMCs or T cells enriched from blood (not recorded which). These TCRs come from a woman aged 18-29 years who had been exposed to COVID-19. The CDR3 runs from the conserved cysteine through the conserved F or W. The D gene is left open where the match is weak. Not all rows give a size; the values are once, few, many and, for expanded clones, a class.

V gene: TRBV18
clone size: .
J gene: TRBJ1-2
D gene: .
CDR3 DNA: TGTGCCAGCTCAACACCGCGCTACAGCTATTATGGCTACACCTTC
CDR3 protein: CASSTPRYSYYGYTF

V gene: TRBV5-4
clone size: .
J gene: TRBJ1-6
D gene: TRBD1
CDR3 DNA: TGTGCCAGCAGCCGCGCGGGACAGGGGGCCCATTCACCCCTCCACTTT
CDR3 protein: CASSRAGQGAHSPLHF

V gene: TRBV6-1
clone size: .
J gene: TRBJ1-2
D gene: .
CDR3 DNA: TGTGCCAGCAGTGACAGATTTGGCTACACCTTC
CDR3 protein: CASSDRFGYTF

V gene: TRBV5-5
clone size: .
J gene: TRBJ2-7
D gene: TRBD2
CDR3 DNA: TGTGCCAGCAGCTTGGTCCTAGCGGGAAGAGAGCAGTACTTC
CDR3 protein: CASSLVLAGREQYF

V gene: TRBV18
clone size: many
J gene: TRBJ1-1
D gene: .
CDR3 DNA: TGTGCCAGCGGGGACTCACCGAACACTGAAGCTTTCTTT
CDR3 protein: CASGDSPNTEAFF

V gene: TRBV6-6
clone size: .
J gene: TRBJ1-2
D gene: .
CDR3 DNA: TGTGCCAGCAGTTACCCACAGGTCTATGGCTACACCTTC
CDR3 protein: CASSYPQVYGYTF

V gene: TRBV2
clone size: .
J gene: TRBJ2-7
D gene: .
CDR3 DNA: TGTGCCAGCAGTGGAACAGTATCCTACGAGCAGTACTTC
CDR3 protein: CASSGTVSYEQYF

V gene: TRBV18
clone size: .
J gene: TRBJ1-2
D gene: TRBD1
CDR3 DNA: TGTGCCAGCTCACGAGGACAGGGGAGGACCTATGGCTACACCTTC
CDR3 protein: CASSRGQGRTYGYTF

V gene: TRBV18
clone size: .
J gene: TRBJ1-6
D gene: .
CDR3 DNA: TGTGCCAGCTCACCGGCCCCCGCGGAAAATTCACCCCTCCACTTT
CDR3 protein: CASSPAPAENSPLHF

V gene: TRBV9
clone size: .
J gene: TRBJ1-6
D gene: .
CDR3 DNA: TGTGCCAGCAGCGACGGACAGACCGATAATTCACCCCTCCACTTT
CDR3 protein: CASSDGQTDNSPLHF

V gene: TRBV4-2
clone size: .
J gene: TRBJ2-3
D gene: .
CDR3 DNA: TGTGCCAGCAGCCAAGTGTCCGGGAGATTTACAGATACGCAGTATTTT
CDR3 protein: CASSQVSGRFTDTQYF

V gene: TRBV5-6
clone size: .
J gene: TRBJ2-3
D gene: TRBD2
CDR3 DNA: TGTGCCAGCAGCCCGACTAGCGGGGTACCTGCTAGCACAGATACGCAGTATTTT
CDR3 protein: CASSPTSGVPASTDTQYF

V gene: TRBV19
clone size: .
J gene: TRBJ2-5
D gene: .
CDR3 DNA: TGTGCCAGTAGTAACGGTTTTAATTTTAAGTACTTC
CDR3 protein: CASSNGFNFKYF

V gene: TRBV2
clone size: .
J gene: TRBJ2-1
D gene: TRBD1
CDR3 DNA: TGTGCCAGCAGTGAGCAGGGGGCCGGGATTCCTAATGAGCAGTTCTTC
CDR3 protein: CASSEQGAGIPNEQFF

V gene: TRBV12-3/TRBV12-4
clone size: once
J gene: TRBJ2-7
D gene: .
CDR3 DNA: TGTGCCAGCAGTTTCGGGTACGAGCAGTACTTC
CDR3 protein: CASSFGYEQYF

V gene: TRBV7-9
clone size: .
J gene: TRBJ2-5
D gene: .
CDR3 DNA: TGTGCCAGCAGCTTTAACGGACTAGGGGGGATAGAGACCCAGTACTTC
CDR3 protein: CASSFNGLGGIETQYF

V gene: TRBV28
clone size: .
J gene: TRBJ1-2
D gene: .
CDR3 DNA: TGTGCCAGCAGTTCTCCCGGTACAGGGTCGGAACGGAGCTATGGCTACACCTTC
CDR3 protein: CASSSPGTGSERSYGYTF

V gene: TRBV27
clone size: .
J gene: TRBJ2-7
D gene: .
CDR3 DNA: TGTGCCAGCAGTTTGTTTGCGGATCAAACCTACGAGCAGTACTTC
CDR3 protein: CASSLFADQTYEQYF

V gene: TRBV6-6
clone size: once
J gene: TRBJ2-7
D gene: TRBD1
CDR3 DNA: TGTGCCAGCAGTTACCTGGGACAGGGGGCATACGAGCAGTACTTC
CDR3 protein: CASSYLGQGAYEQYF

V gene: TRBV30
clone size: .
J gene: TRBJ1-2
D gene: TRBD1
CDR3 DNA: TGTGCCTGGAGTGTCTCTAGGACAGGGGGTTATGGCTACACCTTC
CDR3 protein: CAWSVSRTGGYGYTF

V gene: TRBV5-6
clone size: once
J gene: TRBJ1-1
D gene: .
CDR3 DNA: TGTGCCAGCAGCTTCGTTTCGGCCCAGGCGGGCACTGAAGCTTTCTTT
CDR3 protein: CASSFVSAQAGTEAFF

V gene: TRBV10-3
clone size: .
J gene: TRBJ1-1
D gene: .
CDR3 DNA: TGTGCCATCAGGGCAGGTCCCTTAGGTCGGAACACTGAAGCTTTCTTT
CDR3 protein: CAIRAGPLGRNTEAFF

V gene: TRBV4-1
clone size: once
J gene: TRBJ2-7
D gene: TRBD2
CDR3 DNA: TGCGCCAGCAGCCAAGGGAGACTAGCGGGAGGAAACGAGCAGTACTTC
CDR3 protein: CASSQGRLAGGNEQYF

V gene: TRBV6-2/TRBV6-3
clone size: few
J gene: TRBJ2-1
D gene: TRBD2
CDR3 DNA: TGTGCCAGCAGTTACTATATCAGCGGGAGTCCTAACAATGAGCAGTTCTTC
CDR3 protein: CASSYYISGSPNNEQFF

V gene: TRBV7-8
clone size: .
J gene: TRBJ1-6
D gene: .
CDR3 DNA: TGTGCCAGCAGCGAATCCGGTACAGGGCGTTCACCCCTCCACTTT
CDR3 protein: CASSESGTGRSPLHF

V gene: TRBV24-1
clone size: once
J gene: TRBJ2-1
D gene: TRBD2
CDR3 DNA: TGTGCCACCAGTGGTGGGAGGGTAAACAACAATGAGCAGTTCTTC
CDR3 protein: CATSGGRVNNNEQFF

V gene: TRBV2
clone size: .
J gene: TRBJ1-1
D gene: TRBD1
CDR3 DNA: TGTGCCAGCAGTAAGGGGGCATGGAACACTGAAGCTTTCTTT
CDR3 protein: CASSKGAWNTEAFF

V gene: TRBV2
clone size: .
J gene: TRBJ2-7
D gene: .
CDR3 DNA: TGTGCCAGCAACGAGGACAGCCGTCTCTCCTACGAGCAGTACTTC
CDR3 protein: CASNEDSRLSYEQYF

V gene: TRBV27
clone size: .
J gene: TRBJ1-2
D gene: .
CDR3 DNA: TGTGCCAGCAGTTTCTCCGTTACTAACTATGGCTACACCTTC
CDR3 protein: CASSFSVTNYGYTF

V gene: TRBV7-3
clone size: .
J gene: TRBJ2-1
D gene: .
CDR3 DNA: TGTGCCAGCAGCTTATCAGATTACAATGAGCAGTTCTTC
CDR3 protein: CASSLSDYNEQFF

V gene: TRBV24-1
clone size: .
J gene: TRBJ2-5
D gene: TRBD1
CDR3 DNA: TGTGCCACCAGTGATTCACAGGGGCCCATAGAGACCCAGTACTTC
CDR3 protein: CATSDSQGPIETQYF

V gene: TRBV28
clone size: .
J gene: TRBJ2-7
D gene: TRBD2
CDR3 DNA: TGTGCCAGCAGCTCCCTAGCGGGAGACTGGGTGCAGTACTTC
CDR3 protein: CASSSLAGDWVQYF

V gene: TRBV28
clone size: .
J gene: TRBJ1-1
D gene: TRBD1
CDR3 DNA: TGTGCCAGCAGCGGACCGGGACAGGAACTACCGAACACTGAAGCTTTCTTT
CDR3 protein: CASSGPGQELPNTEAFF

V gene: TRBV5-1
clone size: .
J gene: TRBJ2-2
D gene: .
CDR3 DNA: TGCGCCAGCCGGGACACCGGGGAGCTGTTTTTT
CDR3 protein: CASRDTGELFF

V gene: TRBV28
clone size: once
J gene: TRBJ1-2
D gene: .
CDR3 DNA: TGTGCCAGCAGTTCCTACCCGCACAGGAAGAATGGCTACACCTTC
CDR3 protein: CASSSYPHRKNGYTF

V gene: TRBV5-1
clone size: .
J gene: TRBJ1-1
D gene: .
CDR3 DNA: TGCGCCAGCAGCCGTTCGACTACAGGGACCCAAATGAACACTGAAGCTTTCTTT
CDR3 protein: CASSRSTTGTQMNTEAFF

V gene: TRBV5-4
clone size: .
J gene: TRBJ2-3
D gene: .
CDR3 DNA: TGTGCCAGCAGTTTTCCTAGTCCAGATACGCAGTATTTT
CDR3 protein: CASSFPSPDTQYF

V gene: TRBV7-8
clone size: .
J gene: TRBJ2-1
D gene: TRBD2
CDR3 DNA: TGTGCCAGCACCTCGCTAGCGGGAGATAGCAATGAGCAGTTCTTC
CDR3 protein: CASTSLAGDSNEQFF

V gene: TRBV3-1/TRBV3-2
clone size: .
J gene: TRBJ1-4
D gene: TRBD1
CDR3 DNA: TGTGCCAGCAGCCATACAGGGGGCGGTGAAAAACTGTTTTTT
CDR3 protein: CASSHTGGGEKLFF

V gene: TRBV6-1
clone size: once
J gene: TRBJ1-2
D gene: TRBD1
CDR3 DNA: TGTGCCAGCAGTGACCAGGGGGCCTTTGGTGGCTACACCTTC
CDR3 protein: CASSDQGAFGGYTF

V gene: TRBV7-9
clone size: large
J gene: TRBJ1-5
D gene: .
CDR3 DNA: TGTGCCAGCAGCTTAGGAAGCCAGCCCCAGCATTTT
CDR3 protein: CASSLGSQPQHF

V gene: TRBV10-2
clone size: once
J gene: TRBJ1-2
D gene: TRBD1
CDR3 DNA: TGCGCCAGCAGCGTCCCGGGACAGGGGAGTAGAGGTGGCTACACCTTC
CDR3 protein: CASSVPGQGSRGGYTF

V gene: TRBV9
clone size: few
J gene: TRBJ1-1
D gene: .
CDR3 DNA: TGTGCCAGCAGCGAGGTGAAGACAGGCTTATACACTGAAGCTTTCTTT
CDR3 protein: CASSEVKTGLYTEAFF

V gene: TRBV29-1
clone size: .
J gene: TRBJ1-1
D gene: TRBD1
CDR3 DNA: TGCAGCGTTGAGACAGGGGGCAAGGTCACTGAAGCTTTCTTT
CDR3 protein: CSVETGGKVTEAFF

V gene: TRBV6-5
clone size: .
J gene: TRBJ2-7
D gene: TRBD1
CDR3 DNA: TGTGCCAGCAGTCTCGGACAGGGCGATGGCGAGCAGTACTTC
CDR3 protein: CASSLGQGDGEQYF

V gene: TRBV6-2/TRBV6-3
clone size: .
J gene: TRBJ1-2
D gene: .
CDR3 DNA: TGTGCCAGCAGTCCGGGGAACTATGGCTACACCTTC
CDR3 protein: CASSPGNYGYTF

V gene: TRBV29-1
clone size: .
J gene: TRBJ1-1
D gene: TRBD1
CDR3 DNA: TGCAGCGCTGTGGACAGGGTGAACACTGAAGCTTTCTTT
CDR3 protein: CSAVDRVNTEAFF

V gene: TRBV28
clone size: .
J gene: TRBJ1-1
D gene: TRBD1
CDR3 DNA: TGTGCCAGCAGTGGGACAGGGGAGGGAGGGGAAGCTTTCTTT
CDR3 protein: CASSGTGEGGEAFF

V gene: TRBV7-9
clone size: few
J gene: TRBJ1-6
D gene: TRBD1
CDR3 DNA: TGTGCCAGCAGCCTAAGGACAGGGCCGTATAATTCACCCCTCCACTTT
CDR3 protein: CASSLRTGPYNSPLHF

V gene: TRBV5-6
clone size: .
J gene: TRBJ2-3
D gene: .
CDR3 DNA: TGTGCCAGCAGCTTCCCGATTCCAGGCACAGATACGCAGTATTTT
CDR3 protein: CASSFPIPGTDTQYF

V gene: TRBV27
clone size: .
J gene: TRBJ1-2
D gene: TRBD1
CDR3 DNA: TGTGCCAGCAGTTTGGGGACAGGGGGCATAATTTATGGCTACACCTTC
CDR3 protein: CASSLGTGGIIYGYTF

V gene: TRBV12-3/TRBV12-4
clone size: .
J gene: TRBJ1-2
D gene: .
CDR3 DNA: TGTGCCAGCAGACAAAGTCAGAACTATGGCTACACCTTC
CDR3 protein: CASRQSQNYGYTF

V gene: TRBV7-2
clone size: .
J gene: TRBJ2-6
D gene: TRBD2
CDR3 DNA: TGTGCCAGCAGCTTGATAGCGGGACTGCTCTCTGGGGCCAACGTCCTGACTTTC
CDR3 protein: CASSLIAGLLSGANVLTF

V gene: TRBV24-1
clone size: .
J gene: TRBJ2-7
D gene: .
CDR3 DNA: TGTGCCACCAGTGATTTGTCGCGTGACGAGCAGTACTTC
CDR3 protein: CATSDLSRDEQYF